Following are 8 T cell receptor beta chains from one sample sequenced in a study of identical twins. TCRdb used MiXCR to reprocess the 5' RACE reads, holding one entry per CDR3 protein. The repertoire has roughly 200,000 distinct CDR3 sequences, less than 8% of them found once; the top ten carry around 1.8%. The data also belong to a second study, concerning yellow fever vaccine responses in identical twins.

Specimen: memory (CD45RO+) T cells sorted from blood. These TCRs come from a woman in her late teens or twenties in good health.

This clonotype has a count of ten or more. V usage is TRBV7-8 and J usage is TRBJ2-1; possibly TRBD2 for D (7 bases). Germline V gene lookup returns CDR1 SGHVS and CDR2 FQNEAQ. V lost 7 bases, J lost 7 bases, and 20 bases lay in between. This CDR3 has 15 residues. The CDR3 spells CASTRRGGLVNEQFF. The CDR3 DNA follows: TGTGCCAGCACCCGGAGGGGGGGTTTAGTTAATGAGCAGTTCTTC.

The genes are TRBV6-2 or TRBV6-3 and TRBJ2-3, with 8 nucleotides matching TRBD1. CDR3 length equals 14 residues. Per germline, CDR1 MNHEY and CDR2 SVGEGT. J lost 5 bases, V lost 4 bases, and 5 bases had no gene match. This CDR3 reads CASSFGTGLDTQYF. CDR3 DNA: TGTGCCAGCAGTTTCGGGACAGGACTAGATACGCAGTATTTT.

The table lists this clonotype with many counts. The genes are TRBV10-2 and TRBJ2-7, with 14 bases fitting TRBD2. V lost 3 bases and J lost 4; bases outside the gene matches: 11. Germline values: CDR1 WSHSY, CDR2 SAAADI. There are 18 residues in the CDR3. This chain's CDR3 is CASSDSTSGRAYSYEQYF. CDR3 DNA sequence: TGCGCCAGCAGTGACTCGACTAGCGGGAGGGCATACAGTTACGAGCAGTACTTC.

This clonotype has at least ten counts. The chain links TRBV20-1 to TRBJ2-7; TRBD1 matches at 7 bases. Germline CDR1 is DFQATT and CDR2 is SNEGSKA (reference sequence). V lost 3 bases to trimming and J lost 2 bases; unmatched junction nucleotides: 7. The CDR3 sequence is 14 residues long. The CDR3 protein is CSASLRDRPYEQYF. As DNA, the CDR3 is TGCAGTGCTAGTCTCCGGGACAGACCCTACGAGCAGTACTTC.

Ten or more counts support this clonotype. The chain carries TRBV7-2 and TRBJ2-3, with 9 bases that match TRBD1. Unmatched junction bases numbered 7, after V lost 4 bases and J lost 5 bases. The CDR3 contains 15 residues. In germline, CDR1 is SGHTA, CDR2 FQGNSA. The CDR3, as DNA: TGTGCCAGCAGCTGGGGACAGGGATTTGAAGATACGCAGTATTTT. It is translated as CASSWGQGFEDTQYF.

This clonotype came up a few times. The genes are TRBV18 and TRBJ2-7; 7 nucleotides align to TRBD1. Germline CDR1 KGHSH, CDR2 LQKENI. Trimming removed 1 base from V and 3 bases from J; junction bases left unmatched: 3. There are 14 residues in the CDR3. CDR3 in amino acids: CASSPQTGDYEQYF. CDR3 DNA sequence: TGTGCCAGCTCACCACAAACAGGGGACTACGAGCAGTACTTC.

This clonotype was seen more than once but under ten times. The chain carries TRBV9 and TRBJ2-3; D gene unclear. CDR3 size: 15 residues. Germline CDR1 reads SGDLS; CDR2 reads YYNGEE. V gave up 0 bases and J gave up 5 bases, with 13 bases separating them. In DNA form, the CDR3 reads TGTGCCAGCAGCGTAGATCAACCCGCAGAAGATACGCAGTATTTT. Translation gives CASSVDQPAEDTQYF.

The rearrangement links TRBV4-1 to TRBJ2-1; TRBD2 agrees at 9 bases. The germline V gene has CDR1 MGHRA and CDR2 YSYEKL. V was clipped by 4 bases and J by 0 bases; unmatched bases: 7. The CDR3 contains 17 residues. The CDR3: CASSPLGRGGSYNEQFF. Written as DNA, the CDR3 is TGCGCCAGCAGCCCCCTCGGGCGGGGGGGCTCCTACAATGAGCAGTTCTTC.